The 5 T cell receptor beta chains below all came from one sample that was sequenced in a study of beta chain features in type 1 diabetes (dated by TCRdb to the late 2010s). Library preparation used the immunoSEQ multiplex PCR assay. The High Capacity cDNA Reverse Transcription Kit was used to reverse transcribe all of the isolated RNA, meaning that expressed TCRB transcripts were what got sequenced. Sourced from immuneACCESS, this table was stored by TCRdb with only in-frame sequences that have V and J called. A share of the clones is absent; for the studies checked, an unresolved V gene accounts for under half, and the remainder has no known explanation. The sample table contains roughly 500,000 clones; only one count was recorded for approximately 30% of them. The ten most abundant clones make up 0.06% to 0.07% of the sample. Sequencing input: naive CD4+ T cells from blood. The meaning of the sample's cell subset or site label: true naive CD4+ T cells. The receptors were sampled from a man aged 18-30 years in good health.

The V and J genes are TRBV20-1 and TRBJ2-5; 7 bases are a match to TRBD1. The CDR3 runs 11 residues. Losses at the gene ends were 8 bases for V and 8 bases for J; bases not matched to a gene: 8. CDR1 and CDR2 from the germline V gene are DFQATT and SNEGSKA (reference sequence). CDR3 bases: TGCAGTAGACAGGGTTTGGGAACCCAGTACTTC. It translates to CSRQGLGTQYF.

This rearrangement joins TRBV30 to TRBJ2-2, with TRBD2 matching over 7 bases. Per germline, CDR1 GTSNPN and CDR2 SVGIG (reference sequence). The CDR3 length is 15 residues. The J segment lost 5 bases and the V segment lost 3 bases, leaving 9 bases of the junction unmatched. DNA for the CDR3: TGTGCCTGGAGGGAACCCGGGACTATTACCGGGGAGCTGTTTTTT. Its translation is CAWREPGTITGELFF. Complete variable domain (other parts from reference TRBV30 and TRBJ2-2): SQTIHQWPATLVQPVGSPLSLECTVEGTSNPNLYWYRQAAGRGLQLLFYSVGIGQISSEVPQNLSASRPQDRQFILSSKKLLLSDSGFYLCAWREPGTITGELFFGEGSRLTVL.

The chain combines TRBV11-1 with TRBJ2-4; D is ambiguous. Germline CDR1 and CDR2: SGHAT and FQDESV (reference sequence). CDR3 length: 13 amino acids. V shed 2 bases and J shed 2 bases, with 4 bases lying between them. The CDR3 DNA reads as TGTGCCAGCAGCTTACTGCCCAAAAACATTCAGTACTTC. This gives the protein CASSLLPKNIQYF.

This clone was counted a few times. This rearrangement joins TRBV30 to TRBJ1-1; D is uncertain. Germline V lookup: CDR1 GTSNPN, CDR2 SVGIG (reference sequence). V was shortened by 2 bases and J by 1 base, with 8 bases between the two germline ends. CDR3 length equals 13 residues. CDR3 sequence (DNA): TGTGCCTGGAGTCGGCCCCCGAACACTGAAGCTTTCTTT. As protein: CAWSRPPNTEAFF.

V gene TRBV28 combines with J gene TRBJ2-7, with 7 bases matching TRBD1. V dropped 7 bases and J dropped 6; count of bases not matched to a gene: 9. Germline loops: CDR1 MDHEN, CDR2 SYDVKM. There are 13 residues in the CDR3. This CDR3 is CASMGQPTGEQYF. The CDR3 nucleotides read TGTGCCAGCATGGGACAGCCCACGGGCGAGCAGTACTTC.